This TCR beta chain is from a study of blood T cell repertoires in COVID-19. TCRdb's copy holds only in-frame clones and misses some; the assay was immunoSEQ multiplex PCR. The sample contains some 120,000 clones, roughly four fifths of which appear only once. CDR1 is SGHVS and CDR2 is FQNEAQ in the germline V gene. CDR3 size: 15 residues. Between the trimmed V and J ends, which lost 4 bases and 9 bases, there was a span of 19 bases. Sequencing was done on a sample of peripheral blood. This receptor was taken from a woman aged 60-70 years with acute or convalescent COVID-19. The V and J genes are TRBV7-8 and TRBJ2-4; possible D gene TRBD2, 6 bases. The CDR3 sequence is CASSSPGLYTGIQYF. DNA of the CDR3: TGTGCCAGCAGCTCACCGGGACTTTATACGGGCATTCAGTACTTC.